The TCR beta chain described here comes from a study of blood T cell repertoires in COVID-19. Study in general: The United States, Italy and Spain provided the acute and convalescent COVID-19 samples. Sample material is recorded as cDNA or gDNA derived from T cells, B-cell-depleted T cells, or PBMCs.

Authors' data handling: Quantification of nucleated cells was approximated via reference gene primer amplification. The table came from immunoSEQ multiplex PCR; TCRdb's copy has only in-frame clones and leaves some out. The V and J calls and clone size are taken from that table; D and trimming were inferred from the DNA. Counted here are around 60,000 clones, under 85% occurring once; the ten biggest clones make up roughly 28%. Germline V gene sequence: CDR1 SEHNR, CDR2 FQNEAQ (reference sequence). This CDR3 has 14 residues. V dropped 5 bases and J dropped 6 bases, with 11 bases sitting between them.

The sequenced sample was peripheral blood. This rearrangement joins TRBV7-9 to TRBJ1-6; D gene ambiguous. This TCR was sampled from an elderly woman with acute or convalescent COVID-19. The CDR3 spells CASSAGNFNSPLHF. The CDR3 DNA is TGTGCCAGCAGCGCGGGGAATTTTAATTCACCCCTCCACTTT.